This is a list of T cell receptor beta chains from one sample in a study of glioma-infiltrating T cells after dendritic cell vaccination. Generated by immunoSEQ multiplex PCR, the TCRdb table keeps only in-frame clones and is missing some. The data hold around 97,000 clones, with 81% observed a single time. The sample consisted of blood, taken before dendritic cell vaccination. These TCRs come from a human donor with glioblastoma. Both conserved end residues are trimmed from each CDR3. The order of the fields is J gene, clone size, V gene, CDR3 protein. Clone size is not always given. Where it is, it says once, few, many or a class for expanded clones.

TRBJ2-1 - TRBV11-2 ASSLSGPYNEQF
TRBJ2-3 once TRBV19 ASKRGVGTDTQY
TRBJ1-5 - TRBV27 ASSFIGVGNQPQH
TRBJ2-1 - TRBV18 ASSPTSGVTFVEQF
TRBJ1-3 many TRBV4-2 ASSQGQGFSGNTIY
TRBJ2-1 - TRBV20-1 SARVVNEQF
TRBJ2-2 once TRBV5-6 ASSLQGVDTGELF
TRBJ1-3 - TRBV30 AWKSPPGDTIY
TRBJ2-3 - TRBV7-9 ASSQHTDTQY
TRBJ1-5 once TRBV4-1 ASSQGQGQPQH
TRBJ2-7 - TRBV27 ASSLRPSYEQY
TRBJ2-3 - TRBV5-4 ASSLGGLVTDTQY
TRBJ1-1 - TRBV6-5 ASSPSVVTEAF
TRBJ2-7 - TRBV30 AWSGGHSDEQY
TRBJ1-1 - TRBV11-1 ASSLALPGQGAEAF
TRBJ2-3 once TRBV7-6 ASSPGVWEDGYTQY
TRBJ1-5 few TRBV6-1 ASRSGQGINQPQH
TRBJ2-3 - TRBV6-5 ASRVGGGDTQY
TRBJ2-5 - TRBV29-1 SVDGQGGQETQY
TRBJ1-2 - TRBV9 ASSLYGGYT
TRBJ2-3 once TRBV19 ASSQRQGDTDTQY
TRBJ1-4 - TRBV5-5 ASSGQGLTNEKLF
TRBJ2-7 - TRBV5-6 ASSLTGGDYEQY
TRBJ2-3 - TRBV6-5 ASSYSWDTGTDTQY
TRBJ1-1 - TRBV11-2 ASSLEITTEAF
TRBJ2-7 once TRBV4-3 ASSPGQGSYEQY
TRBJ1-1 - TRBV5-4 ASSPTGADTEAF
TRBJ1-6 - TRBV11-2 ASSLANSPLH
TRBJ2-7 - TRBV19 ASSMGLNGYEQY
TRBJ1-1 - TRBV6-4 ASSVGQGAGTEAF
TRBJ2-3 - TRBV5-1 ASGLDWSTDTQY
TRBJ1-2 once TRBV5-1 SFHRGAYGYT
TRBJ2-7 - TRBV5-6 ASSLALQAYEQY
TRBJ2-7 - TRBV6-6 ASSYGGEFSYEQY
TRBJ2-7 - TRBV19 ASSIGGDSYEQH
TRBJ1-6 - TRBV30 AWSAPGVIAYNSPLH
TRBJ1-2 - TRBV27 ASKGGVGDGGVT
TRBJ2-3 - TRBV5-1 ASSLQRNTDTQY
TRBJ2-3 - TRBV11-3 ASSLGGSTDTQY
TRBJ1-4 - TRBV5-6 ASNLGGGGGKLF
TRBJ2-1 few TRBV6-4 ASSGGRGGYNEQF
TRBJ2-5 - TRBV7-9 ASSDFGGRETQY
TRBJ1-6 - TRBV9 ASSLASSTSNSPLH
TRBJ2-7 - TRBV5-1 ASSRTSGGDYEQY
TRBJ1-5 - TRBV15 ATSRETGPNQPQH
TRBJ1-1 - TRBV11-3 ASSLAQGTEAF
TRBJ2-3 - TRBV7-9 ASSSAIGADTQY
TRBJ1-1 - TRBV7-9 ASSFSPSGATEAF
TRBJ2-5 - TRBV11-3 ASSLDGTRETQY
TRBJ2-6 - TRBV29-1 SAQGGIANVLT
TRBJ1-1 - TRBV6-5 ASSRTGFAEAF
TRBJ2-7 - TRBV5-1 ASSIFLGRGHEQY
TRBJ1-1 - TRBV15 ATSREIGTGYTEAF
TRBJ1-1 - TRBV5-8 ASSPPDRATEAF
TRBJ2-7 - TRBV4-2 ASSQDAGTSGGPDYEQY
TRBJ1-1 - TRBV18 ASSPTRGRGRTEAF
TRBJ1-1 - TRBV7-9 ASSLAGETEAF
TRBJ2-5 once TRBV18 ASSPLEAGETQY
TRBJ2-7 once TRBV27 ASSPRGGEQY
TRBJ1-2 - TRBV5-5 ASSLLRVTGMDGYT